This TCR beta chain was captured by sequencing in a study of identical twins. The CDR3 contains 15 residues. Losses at the gene ends were 0 bases for V and 3 bases for J; bases not matched to a gene: 4. CDR1 and CDR2 from the germline V gene are DFQATT and SNEGSKA (reference sequence). A remark on this clonotype: The antigen is undetermined.

Addition of a universal primer site occurred through template switching, and cDNA carried unique molecular identifiers. TCRdb used MiXCR to reprocess the 5' RACE reads, holding one entry per CDR3 protein. The sample includes more than 1.5 million distinct CDR3 sequences, under 35% seen only once; the top ten take less than 0.35%. Study outcomes and limitations: Excess sharing between twins was weaker in beta out-of-frame sequences. A lower insertion count was a feature of abundant cord blood beta clonotypes, with no such feature in memory repertoires.

All donors were healthy, and all were Caucasian. The TCR originated in a newborn girl in good health. The source material was cord blood. The V call is TRBV20-1, the J call TRBJ2-2; 7 bases are a match to TRBD2. The CDR3 DNA reads as TGCAGTGCTAGAGACCAGCGGGGACACACCGGGGAGCTGTTTTTT. Its translation: CSARDQRGHTGELFF.